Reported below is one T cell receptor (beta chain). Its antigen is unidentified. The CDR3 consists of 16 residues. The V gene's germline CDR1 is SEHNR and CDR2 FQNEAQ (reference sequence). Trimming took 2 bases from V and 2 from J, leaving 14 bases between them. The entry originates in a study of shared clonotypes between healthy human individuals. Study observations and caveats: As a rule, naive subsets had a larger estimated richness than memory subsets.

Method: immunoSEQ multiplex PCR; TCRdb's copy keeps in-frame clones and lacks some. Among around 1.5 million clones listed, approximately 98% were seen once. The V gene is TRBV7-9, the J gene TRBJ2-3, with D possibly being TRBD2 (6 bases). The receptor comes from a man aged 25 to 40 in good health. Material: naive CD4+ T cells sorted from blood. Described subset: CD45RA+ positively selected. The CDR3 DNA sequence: TGTGCCAGCAGCTTATATCGGGGGATCGACACAGATACGCAGTATTTT. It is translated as CASSLYRGIDTDTQYF.